The T cell receptor (beta chain) described here comes from a study of spatial heterogeneity in lung cancer. A unique molecular identifier was attached to every TCR cDNA molecule. A single record per CDR3 protein comes from TCRdb applying MiXCR to the 5' RACE reads. The sample has around 40,000 distinct CDR3 sequences; roughly 5.8% are singletons. The time point denotes: sample taken at primary tumor resection. The authors sequenced whole RNA from tumor, nontumor lung or frozen PBMC without sorting. Donors were under 90 untreated early-stage non-small cell lung cancer patients. Many counts were recorded for this clonotype. The CDR3 is 18 residues long. V was clipped by 6 bases and J by 1 base, with 23 bases between them. Germline values: CDR1 SNHLY, CDR2 FYNNEI.

This rearrangement joins TRBV2 to TRBJ2-3; possibly TRBD2 for D (6 bases). The origin of this receptor is a male donor with early-stage non-small cell lung cancer. The material sequenced was PBMCs, taken at surgery. CDR3 DNA: TGTGCCAGCAGCCGTCGGGGGATTCAGCGGTGGGGCACAGATACGCAGTATTTT. Its protein is CASSRRGIQRWGTDTQYF.